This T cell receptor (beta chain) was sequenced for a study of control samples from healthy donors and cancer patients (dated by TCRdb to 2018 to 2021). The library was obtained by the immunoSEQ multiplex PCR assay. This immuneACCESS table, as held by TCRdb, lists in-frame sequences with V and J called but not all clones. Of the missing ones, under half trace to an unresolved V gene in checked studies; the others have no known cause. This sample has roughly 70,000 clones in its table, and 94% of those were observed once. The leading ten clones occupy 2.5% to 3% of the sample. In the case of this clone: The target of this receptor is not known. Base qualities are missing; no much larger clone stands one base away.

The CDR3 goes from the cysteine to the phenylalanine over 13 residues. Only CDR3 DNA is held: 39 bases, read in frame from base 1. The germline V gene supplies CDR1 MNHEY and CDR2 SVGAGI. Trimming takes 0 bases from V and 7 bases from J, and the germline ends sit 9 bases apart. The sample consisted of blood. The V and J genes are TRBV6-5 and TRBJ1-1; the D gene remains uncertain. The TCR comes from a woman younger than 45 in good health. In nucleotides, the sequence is TGTGCCAGCAGTTACTCGGGGTTGGGTGAAGCTTTCTTT. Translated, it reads CASSYSGLGEAFF.